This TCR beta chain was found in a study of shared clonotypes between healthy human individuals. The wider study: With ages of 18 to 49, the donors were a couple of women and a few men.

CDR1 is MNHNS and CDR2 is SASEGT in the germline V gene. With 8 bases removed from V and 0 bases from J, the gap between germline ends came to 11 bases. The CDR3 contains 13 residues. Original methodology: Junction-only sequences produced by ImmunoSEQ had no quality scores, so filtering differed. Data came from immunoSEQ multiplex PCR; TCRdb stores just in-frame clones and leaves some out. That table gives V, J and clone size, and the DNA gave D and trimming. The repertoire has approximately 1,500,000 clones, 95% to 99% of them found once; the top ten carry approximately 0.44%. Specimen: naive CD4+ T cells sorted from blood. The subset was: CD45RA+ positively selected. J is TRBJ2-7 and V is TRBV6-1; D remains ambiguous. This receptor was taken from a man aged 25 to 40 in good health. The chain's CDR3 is CASGQARSYEQYF. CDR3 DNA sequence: TGTGCCAGCGGCCAGGCCCGCTCCTACGAGCAGTACTTC.